This is a list of T cell receptor beta chains from one sample in a study of beta chain features in type 1 diabetes. TCRdb's table, derived via immunoSEQ multiplex PCR, lists solely in-frame clones and lacks some. Here the sample spans some 900,000 clones, about a sixth being singletons. Sequenced input: naive CD4+ T cells from blood. These receptors were taken from a young woman in good health. CDR3s include the opening cysteine and the closing phenylalanine or tryptophan. A D gene is named only where the DNA matches it firmly. Not all rows give a size; the values are once, few, many and, for expanded clones, a class.

>.|TRBV27|TRBJ1-2|.
CASSPGLGGYTF
TGTGCCAGCAGCCCGGGATTGGGAGGCTACACCTTC
>TRBD1|TRBV18|TRBJ2-5|.
CASSPDGQGGTQYF
TGTGCCAGCTCACCCGACGGACAGGGGGGGACCCAGTACTTC
>TRBD1|TRBV18|TRBJ1-4|few
CASSPGTGSTTNEKLFF
TGTGCCAGCTCACCAGGGACAGGATCCACAACTAATGAAAAACTGTTTTTT
>TRBD2|TRBV7-3|TRBJ2-3|.
CASSKEGASGSNTQYF
TGTGCCAGCAGCAAAGAGGGTGCTAGCGGGAGTAATACGCAGTATTTT
>.|TRBV20-1|TRBJ2-1|.
CSASSWRQFF
TGCAGTGCTAGTTCATGGCGGCAGTTCTTC
>.|TRBV6-5|TRBJ2-3|.
CASSRDTYTDTQYF
TGTGCCAGCAGTCGGGACACTTACACAGATACGCAGTATTTT
>TRBD2|TRBV6-1|TRBJ2-1|.
CASSEPSGRVNEQFF
TGTGCCAGCAGTGAGCCTAGCGGGAGAGTCAATGAGCAGTTCTTC
>.|TRBV2|TRBJ2-1|.
CASSEARGGPPWNEQFF
TGTGCCAGCAGTGAAGCGCGGGGTGGGCCACCGTGGAATGAGCAGTTCTTC
>.|TRBV9|TRBJ2-7|.
CASSVAGAREQYF
TGTGCCAGCAGCGTAGCAGGGGCTCGGGAGCAGTACTTC
>.|TRBV28|TRBJ1-2|.
CASSLLWGKANYGYTF
TGTGCCAGCAGTTTATTATGGGGAAAAGCTAACTATGGCTACACCTTC
>TRBD2|TRBV7-6|TRBJ2-5|.
CASSSGTSGRGETQYF
TGTGCCAGCAGCTCCGGGACTAGCGGGAGAGGAGAGACCCAGTACTTC
>TRBD1|TRBV6-6|TRBJ2-3|.
CASSFPRDRGTDTQYF
TGTGCCAGCAGTTTCCCCCGCGACAGGGGCACAGATACGCAGTATTTT
>.|TRBV2|TRBJ1-2|few
CASSEEGPNYGYTF
TGTGCCAGCAGTGAGGAGGGACCCAACTATGGCTACACCTTC
>.|TRBV28|TRBJ1-5|.
CASSWGYSNQPQHF
TGTGCCAGCAGTTGGGGGTATAGCAATCAGCCCCAGCATTTT
>.|TRBV19|TRBJ2-7|few
CASSIRAESYEQYF
TGTGCCAGTAGTATTAGAGCCGAGTCCTACGAGCAGTACTTC
>TRBD2|TRBV6-4|TRBJ2-1|few
CASSGLAGGLTNEQFF
TGTGCCAGCAGCGGACTAGCGGGAGGGCTAACAAATGAGCAGTTCTTC
>.|TRBV9|TRBJ2-1|.
CASSVSVRNEQFF
TGTGCCAGCAGCGTATCAGTTCGGAATGAGCAGTTCTTC
>.|TRBV18|TRBJ2-3|.
CASSEQGDTQYF
TGTGCCAGCTCAGAGCAAGGTGATACGCAGTATTTT
>TRBD2|TRBV10-3|TRBJ2-2|few
CAISGLAGAGELFF
TGTGCCATCAGCGGACTAGCGGGAGCCGGGGAGCTGTTTTTT
>.|TRBV9|TRBJ2-1|few
CASSVAVGGAYNEQFF
TGTGCCAGCAGCGTAGCTGTGGGGGGCGCCTACAATGAGCAGTTCTTC
>TRBD1|TRBV5-1|TRBJ1-2|few
CASSEGGVYGYTF
TGCGCCAGCAGCGAAGGGGGCGTCTATGGCTACACCTTC
>TRBD1|TRBV29-1|TRBJ1-1|few
CSVVDRGRDTEAFF
TGCAGCGTCGTCGACAGGGGGAGAGACACTGAAGCTTTCTTT
>.|TRBV7-2|TRBJ2-3|.
CASSPDVGGDTQYF
TGTGCCAGCAGCCCGGACGTCGGGGGAGATACGCAGTATTTT
>.|TRBV9|TRBJ2-2|few
CASSVAPIENTGELFF
TGTGCCAGCAGCGTAGCTCCGATCGAGAACACCGGGGAGCTGTTTTTT
>.|TRBV28|TRBJ2-7|few
CASSPDEGHSRF
TGTGCCAGCAGTCCAGATGAGGGCCACTCCCGCTTC
>.|TRBV6-6|TRBJ2-6|few
CASGRVSGANVLTF
TGTGCCAGCGGCAGGGTCTCTGGGGCCAACGTCCTGACTTTC
>.|TRBV7-2|TRBJ2-7|few
CASSARQSSYEQYF
TGTGCCAGCAGCGCGAGACAGAGCTCCTACGAGCAGTACTTC
>TRBD2|TRBV6-5|TRBJ2-1|few
CASRLAGGINEQFF
TGTGCCAGCAGACTAGCGGGAGGAATAAATGAGCAGTTCTTC
>.|TRBV5-1|TRBJ2-5|.
CASSLAGQSQETQYF
TGCGCCAGCAGCTTGGCCGGACAGTCTCAAGAGACCCAGTACTTC
>.|TRBV14|TRBJ2-5|.
CASSRPAGSRETQYF
TGTGCCAGCAGCCGACCCGCAGGATCACGAGAGACCCAGTACTTC
>.|TRBV5-1|TRBJ2-1|few
CASSRPGSGYNEQFF
TGCGCCAGCAGCCGGCCTGGGAGCGGTTACAATGAGCAGTTCTTC
>.|TRBV7-2|TRBJ2-1|.
CASSDLARYNEQFF
TGTGCCAGCAGCGACCTAGCCCGCTACAATGAGCAGTTCTTC
>.|TRBV28|TRBJ1-1|few
CASIQRETAEAFF
TGTGCCAGCATCCAAAGAGAGACAGCTGAAGCTTTCTTT
>.|TRBV11-2|TRBJ1-2|few
CASSLEGGRPGYTF
TGTGCCAGCAGCTTAGAAGGGGGAAGGCCCGGCTACACCTTC
>.|TRBV15|TRBJ2-7|.
CATSRADSAYEQYF
TGTGCCACCAGCAGAGCGGACAGCGCCTACGAGCAGTACTTC
>.|TRBV9|TRBJ1-4|few
CASSVGTSRNEKLFF
TGTGCCAGCAGCGTAGGGACAAGTAGGAATGAAAAACTGTTTTTT
>.|TRBV2|TRBJ1-2|.
CASHKEILYGYTF
TGTGCCAGCCATAAGGAGATACTCTATGGCTACACCTTC
>.|TRBV9|TRBJ1-4|.
CASSVGDTPTNEKLFF
TGTGCCAGCAGCGTAGGTGACACCCCAACTAATGAAAAACTGTTTTTT
>TRBD1|TRBV28|TRBJ1-1|few
CASSPNRGGTEAFF
TGTGCCAGCAGTCCGAACAGGGGAGGTACTGAAGCTTTCTTT
>.|TRBV2|TRBJ2-7|.
CATSRSSYEQYF
TGTGCCACAAGCAGAAGCTCCTACGAGCAGTACTTC
>.|TRBV7-9|TRBJ2-3|.
CASSLRAGGSTDTQYF
TGTGCCAGCAGCTTAAGGGCGGGCGGCAGCACAGATACGCAGTATTTT
>.|TRBV19|TRBJ1-1|.
CASSIRGNTEAFF
TGTGCCAGTAGTATTCGGGGTAACACTGAAGCTTTCTTT
>.|TRBV5-1|TRBJ1-1|.
CASSSAQVTRDTEAFF
TGCGCCAGCAGCTCGGCACAGGTGACCCGGGACACTGAAGCTTTCTTT
>TRBD1|TRBV19|TRBJ2-3|few
CASSTRTGAADTQYF
TGTGCCAGTAGTACCCGGACAGGGGCGGCAGATACGCAGTATTTT
>.|TRBV4-3|TRBJ2-7|.
CASSQDYQGGHEQYF
TGCGCCAGCAGCCAAGACTACCAGGGAGGCCACGAGCAGTACTTC
>.|TRBV10-3|TRBJ2-1|.
CAISESLSRNEQFF
TGTGCCATCAGTGAGTCGTTGTCCCGTAATGAGCAGTTCTTC
>TRBD2|TRBV9|TRBJ2-3|few
CASSLRSAGGPSDTQYF
TGTGCCAGCAGCCTCCGTTCGGCGGGAGGGCCTTCAGATACGCAGTATTTT
>.|TRBV2|TRBJ2-2|few
CASSEDTGELFF
TGTGCCAGCAGTGAAGACACCGGGGAGCTGTTTTTT
>.|TRBV7-9|TRBJ1-3|few
CASKGTSGNTIYF
TGTGCCAGCAAGGGGACCTCTGGAAACACCATATATTTT
>TRBD1|TRBV27|TRBJ1-1|.
CASRQGQGNTEAFF
TGTGCCAGCAGACAGGGACAGGGGAACACTGAAGCTTTCTTT
>.|TRBV4-3|TRBJ2-2|.
CASSHLIGESNTGELFF
TGCGCCAGCAGCCACCTCATAGGGGAATCGAACACCGGGGAGCTGTTTTTT
>.|TRBV11-2|TRBJ2-7|.
CASSLLTSGTEQYF
TGTGCCAGCAGCTTATTGACATCAGGGACCGAGCAGTACTTC
>TRBD2|TRBV11-2|TRBJ2-7|few
CASSPRGSGTGGEQYF
TGTGCCAGCAGCCCCCGCGGAAGCGGGACTGGTGGCGAGCAGTACTTC
>.|TRBV5-1|TRBJ2-5|.
CASRGATSVAETQYF
TGCGCCAGCAGGGGGGCCACTAGCGTGGCAGAGACCCAGTACTTC
>.|TRBV28|TRBJ2-3|.
CASMVAAPDTQYF
TGTGCCAGTATGGTAGCGGCCCCGGATACGCAGTATTTT